This passage covers 25 T cell receptor beta chains from one sample sequenced in a study of blood T cell repertoires in COVID-19. This table comes from immunoSEQ multiplex PCR, and its TCRdb copy is limited to in-frame clones, with some not included. The sample carries fewer than 350,000 clones, 85% recorded once. The sample consisted of PBMCs or T cells enriched from blood (not recorded which). The receptors here all came from a woman in her 50s who had recovered from COVID-19.

The chain is built from TRBV3-1 (or the pseudogene TRBV3-2) and TRBJ1-1; 7 bases line up with TRBD1. The junction had 2 bases not matched to a gene; V was cut back by 2 bases and J by 8 bases. CDR1 and CDR2 (germline): LGHDT, YNNKEL (reference sequence). This CDR3 contains 12 residues. The CDR3 is CASSQRDREAFF. In DNA, the CDR3 is TGTGCCAGCAGCCAAAGGGACAGAGAAGCTTTCTTT.

The chain employs TRBV18 and TRBJ2-1, with D perhaps TRBD1 (5 bases). Per germline, CDR1 KGHSH and CDR2 LQKENI. The ends were cut back, 1 base at V and 6 bases at J, with 10 bases in the middle. This CDR3 has 14 residues. CDR3: CASSPRQGSNEQFF. CDR3 nucleotides: TGTGCCAGCTCACCACGGCAGGGCAGCAATGAGCAGTTCTTC.

V usage is TRBV30 and J usage is TRBJ1-1, with 7 bases aligning to TRBD1. From germline, CDR1 is GTSNPN and CDR2 SVGIG (reference sequence). The CDR3 has 13 amino acids. With 5 bases clipped from V and 10 bases from J, the junction kept 13 bases outside the gene matches. CDR3 region: CAWVIDRAVPAFF. The CDR3 DNA sequence: TGTGCCTGGGTCATAGACAGGGCGGTCCCAGCTTTCTTT.

The chain is built from TRBV30 and TRBJ2-1, with TRBD2 as a possible D gene (6 bases). Germline loops: CDR1 GTSNPN, CDR2 SVGIG (reference sequence). V lost 1 base to trimming and J lost 4 bases, with 14 bases between them. This CDR3 spans 15 amino acids. CDR3 region: CAWSAPPGAYNEQFF. CDR3 coding DNA: TGTGCCTGGAGTGCTCCCCCGGGAGCTTACAATGAGCAGTTCTTC.

The chain couples TRBV28 to TRBJ2-5, with D possibly TRBD1 on 5 matching bases. This CDR3 has 13 residues. V was pared by 6 bases and J by 1 base, with 9 bases between. The germline V gene has CDR1 MDHEN and CDR2 SYDVKM. The CDR3 loop reads CASSPTVQETQYF. The CDR3 coding sequence is TGTGCCAGCAGCCCGACAGTCCAAGAGACCCAGTACTTC.

This chain joins TRBV7-2 and TRBJ1-6; D is unresolved. This CDR3 is 14 amino acids long. V was shortened by 5 bases and J by 7 bases, with 12 bases between the two germline ends. Per germline, CDR1 SGHTA and CDR2 FQGNSA. Here the CDR3 reads CASSLQKYNSPLHF. The CDR3, as DNA: TGTGCCAGCAGCCTGCAGAAATACAATTCACCCCTCCACTTT.

The chain combines TRBV6-4 with TRBJ2-3; D ambiguous. With 5 bases removed from V and 0 bases from J, the gap between germline ends came to 12 bases. Germline V gene lookup returns CDR1 MRHNA and CDR2 SNTAGT. This CDR3 spans 15 amino acids. CDR3 in amino acids: CASSLDSVSTDTQYF. The CDR3 nucleotides read TGTGCCAGCAGTCTCGACTCGGTTAGCACAGATACGCAGTATTTT.

V usage is TRBV2 and J usage is TRBJ1-5; 7 bases match TRBD1. Germline V CDR1 and CDR2: SNHLY, FYNNEI. The CDR3 sequence is 13 residues long. V shed 7 bases and J 5 bases; nucleotides not matched to a gene: 5. CDR3 DNA sequence: TGTGCCAGCACTGAGACAGGGTATCAGCCCCAGCATTTT. This translates into CASTETGYQPQHF.

The chain carries TRBV18 and TRBJ2-7; 9 positions agree with TRBD2. The CDR3 extends over 13 amino acids. Germline V CDR1 and CDR2: KGHSH, LQKENI. The V segment lost 6 bases and the J segment 9 bases; nucleotides outside the gene matches: 9. The CDR3 is CASSGREGLAQYF. The CDR3, as DNA: TGTGCCAGCTCTGGGCGGGAGGGCCTCGCGCAGTACTTC.

The chain links TRBV12-3 or TRBV12-4 to TRBJ1-5; D remains ambiguous. This CDR3 is 12 amino acids long. Deletions cut 5 bases from V and 1 base from J, with 3 bases between. CDR3 sequence reads: CASSPSNQPQHF. In nucleotides, the CDR3 is TGTGCCAGCAGTCCAAGCAATCAGCCCCAGCATTTT.

V gene TRBV28 combines with J gene TRBJ1-2; 7 nucleotides match TRBD1. The V segment lost 7 bases and the J segment 4 bases; nucleotides outside the gene matches: 3. The germline gives CDR1 MDHEN, CDR2 SYDVKM. This CDR3 contains 12 residues. The chain's CDR3 is CASIQGGYGYTF. For the CDR3, the DNA is TGTGCCAGCATCCAGGGGGGCTATGGCTACACCTTC.

J is TRBJ1-1 and V is TRBV7-2, with D possibly TRBD1 on 6 matching bases. The CDR3 is made up of 18 amino acids. In germline, CDR1 is SGHTA, CDR2 FQGNSA. Trimming stripped 3 bases from V and 4 bases from J, with 24 bases between. CDR3 coding DNA: TGTGCCAGCAGCTTTTACCCCCTCCGGGGGGCGTTCCCCACTGAAGCTTTCTTT. This codes for CASSFYPLRGAFPTEAFF.

The rearrangement uses TRBV24-1 and TRBJ2-1, with 9 positions matching TRBD2. This CDR3 has 16 residues. The V segment lost 4 bases and the J segment 5 bases; nucleotides outside the gene matches: 8. Germline lookup yields CDR1 KGHDR and CDR2 SFDVKD. The CDR3 here is CATSDPTSGAHNEQFF. Written as DNA, the CDR3 is TGTGCCACCAGTGACCCGACTAGCGGAGCTCACAATGAGCAGTTCTTC.

The chain is built from TRBV7-2 and TRBJ1-3; a possible D gene is TRBD1 (5 bases). Germline V gene lookup returns CDR1 SGHTA and CDR2 FQGNSA. Between the trimmed V and J ends, which lost 1 base and 0 bases, there was a span of 13 bases. The CDR3 extends over 17 amino acids. The CDR3: CASSLGVGAVSGNTIYF. As DNA, the CDR3 is TGTGCCAGCAGCTTAGGGGTAGGGGCAGTCTCTGGAAACACCATATATTTT. Based on the CDR3 plus reference TRBV7-2 and TRBJ1-3, the full variable domain is GAGVSQSPSNKVTEKGKDVELRCDPISGHTALYWYRQSLGQGLEFLIYFQGNSAPDKSGLPSDRFSAERTGGSVSTLTIQRTQQEDSAVYLCASSLGVGAVSGNTIYFGEGSWLTVV.

J is TRBJ2-7 and V is TRBV6-5, with 7 bases matching TRBD1. J gave up 1 base and V 5 bases, and 8 bases lay outside the gene matches. Germline V gives CDR1 MNHEY, CDR2 SVGAGI. The CDR3 sequence is 15 residues long. CDR3: CASSTGTAVSYEQYF. CDR3 nucleotide sequence: TGTGCCAGCAGTACCGGGACAGCCGTTTCCTACGAGCAGTACTTC.

The chain is built from TRBV28 and TRBJ2-7; 7 nucleotides line up with TRBD1. This CDR3 spans 13 amino acids. Germline V gives CDR1 MDHEN, CDR2 SYDVKM. The ends lost 5 bases at V and 5 bases at J; junction bases unmatched: 6. CDR3 bases: TGTGCCAGCAGTCTCACCCAGGGGGACGAGCAGTACTTC. This encodes CASSLTQGDEQYF.

The gene calls are TRBV28 and TRBJ1-2; 9 bases are a match to TRBD1. Germline V gene lookup returns CDR1 MDHEN and CDR2 SYDVKM. V shed 6 bases and J 7 bases; nucleotides not matched to a gene: 6. The CDR3 has 13 amino acids. CDR3 residues: CASSPGQGGGYTF. The CDR3 coding sequence is TGTGCCAGCAGCCCGGGACAGGGAGGTGGCTACACCTTC.

This clone was observed a handful of times. The V gene is TRBV2, the J gene TRBJ1-1; D is undetermined. Deletions cut 11 bases from V and 6 bases from J, with 10 bases between. This CDR3 region has 10 residues. Germline loops: CDR1 SNHLY, CDR2 FYNNEI. The CDR3 sequence is CASRVAEAFF. The CDR3 DNA is TGTGCCTCTCGGGTGGCTGAAGCTTTCTTT. Full variable domain (remainder filled in from reference TRBV2 and TRBJ1-1): EPEVTQTPSHQVTQMGQEVILRCVPISNHLYFYWYRQILGQKVEFLVSFYNNEISEKSEIFDDQFSVERPDGSNFTLKIRSTKLEDSAMYFCASRVAEAFFGQGTRLTVV.

The V call is TRBV29-1, the J call TRBJ2-1, with D unclear. In germline, CDR1 is SQVTM, CDR2 ANQGSEA. The CDR3 sequence is 13 residues long. V was pared by 4 bases and J by 5 bases, with 12 bases between. The CDR3 region is CSVGINLDNEQFF. CDR3 nucleotide sequence: TGCAGCGTTGGAATCAACCTAGACAATGAGCAGTTCTTC.

This sequence joins TRBV28 and TRBJ2-5; D is possibly TRBD1 (6 bases). V was trimmed by 3 bases and J by 1 base, leaving 12 bases between them. Germline assignment: CDR1 MDHEN and CDR2 SYDVKM. The CDR3 sequence is 15 residues long. The CDR3 is CASSFYDRPQETQYF. The CDR3 DNA sequence: TGTGCCAGCAGTTTCTATGACAGGCCCCAAGAGACCCAGTACTTC.

The chain combines TRBV5-1 with TRBJ2-1; TRBD2 agrees at 11 bases. V dropped 3 bases and J dropped 7; count of bases not matched to a gene: 9. The CDR3 has 16 amino acids. Looked up from germline, CDR1 is SGHRS and CDR2 is YFSETQ. In DNA form, the CDR3 reads TGCGCCAGCAGCTCCCTTCTAGCGGGAGGTCGTAATGAGCAGTTCTTC. It yields the protein CASSSLLAGGRNEQFF. Filled out from reference TRBV5-1 and TRBJ2-1, the complete variable domain reads KAGVTQTPRYLIKTRGQQVTLSCSPISGHRSVSWYQQTPGQGLQFLFEYFSETQRNKGNFPGRFSGRQFSNSRSEMNVSTLELGDSALYLCASSSLLAGGRNEQFFGPGTRLTVL.

The chain links TRBV18 to TRBJ1-1; 9 positions agree with TRBD1. CDR3 size: 17 residues. Germline lookup yields CDR1 KGHSH and CDR2 LQKENI. V lost 2 bases and J lost 0; bases outside the gene matches: 7. CDR3 sequence: CASSPRQGGALNTEAFF. The CDR3 DNA reads as TGTGCCAGCTCACCAAGACAGGGGGGCGCTTTGAACACTGAAGCTTTCTTT.

This rearrangement joins TRBV5-1 to TRBJ2-4, with 7 bases aligning to TRBD1. Germline V lookup: CDR1 SGHRS, CDR2 YFSETQ. J gave up 8 bases and V 2 bases, and 4 bases lay outside the gene matches. This CDR3 spans 13 amino acids. The CDR3 protein is CASSFRQGDIQYF. The DNA of the CDR3 is TGCGCCAGCAGCTTCAGGCAGGGGGACATTCAGTACTTC.

V gene TRBV19 combines with J gene TRBJ2-5, with a weak D call TRBD2 (7 bases). Looked up from germline, CDR1 is LNHDA and CDR2 is SQIVND (reference sequence). CDR3 length: 15 residues. Deletions cut 6 bases from V and 5 bases from J, with 19 bases between. The CDR3 sequence: CASRRGGHKLETQYF. In DNA, the CDR3 is TGTGCCAGTAGGAGGGGGGGACACAAGCTGGAGACCCAGTACTTC.

In this sample, this clone turned up a few times. The chain carries TRBV7-9 and TRBJ2-3, with D perhaps matching TRBD1 (7 bases). The CDR3 runs 15 residues. Looked up from germline, CDR1 is SEHNR and CDR2 is FQNEAQ (reference sequence). V was trimmed by 3 bases and J by 1 base, leaving 11 bases between them. This chain's CDR3 is CASSFGGGGTDTQYF. The CDR3 DNA reads as TGTGCCAGCAGCTTCGGAGGGGGCGGCACAGATACGCAGTATTTT. The variable domain in full, with the rest retrieved from reference TRBV7-9 and TRBJ2-3, is DTGVSQNPRHKITKRGQNVTFRCDPISEHNRLYWYRQTLGQGPEFLTYFQNEAQLEKSRLLSDRFSAERPKGSFSTLEIQRTEQGDSAMYLCASSFGGGGTDTQYFGPGTRLTVL.